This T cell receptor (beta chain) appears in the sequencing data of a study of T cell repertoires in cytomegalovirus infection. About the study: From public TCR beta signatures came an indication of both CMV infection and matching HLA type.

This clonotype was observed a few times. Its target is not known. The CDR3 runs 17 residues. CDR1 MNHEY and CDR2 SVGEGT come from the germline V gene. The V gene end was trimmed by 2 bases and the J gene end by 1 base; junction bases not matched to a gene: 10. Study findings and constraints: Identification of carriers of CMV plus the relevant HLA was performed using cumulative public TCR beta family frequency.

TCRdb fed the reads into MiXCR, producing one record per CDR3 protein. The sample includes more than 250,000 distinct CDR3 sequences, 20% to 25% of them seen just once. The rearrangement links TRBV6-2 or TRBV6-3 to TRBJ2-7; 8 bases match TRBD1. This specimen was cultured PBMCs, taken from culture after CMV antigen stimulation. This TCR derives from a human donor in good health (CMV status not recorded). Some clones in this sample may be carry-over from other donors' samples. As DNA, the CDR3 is TGTGCCAGCAGTTACAACGGCCGGGACAGGATATCCTACGAGCAGTACGTC. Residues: CASSYNGRDRISYEQYV.